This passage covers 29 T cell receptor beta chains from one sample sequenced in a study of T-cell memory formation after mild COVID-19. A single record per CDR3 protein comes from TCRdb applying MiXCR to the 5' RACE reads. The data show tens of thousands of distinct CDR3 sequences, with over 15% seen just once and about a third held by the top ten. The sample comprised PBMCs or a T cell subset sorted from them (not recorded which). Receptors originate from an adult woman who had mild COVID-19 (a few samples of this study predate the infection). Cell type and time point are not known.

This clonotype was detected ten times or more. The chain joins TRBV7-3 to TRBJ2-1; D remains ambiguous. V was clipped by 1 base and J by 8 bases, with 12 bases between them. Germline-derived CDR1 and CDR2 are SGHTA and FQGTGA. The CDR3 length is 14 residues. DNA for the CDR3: TGTGCCAGCAGCTTAATAGCTTTCGGCGATGAGCAGTTCTTC. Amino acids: CASSLIAFGDEQFF.

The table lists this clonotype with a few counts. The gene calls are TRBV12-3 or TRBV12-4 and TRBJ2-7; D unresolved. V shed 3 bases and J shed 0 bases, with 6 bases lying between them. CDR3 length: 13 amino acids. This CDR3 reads CASSFHVSYEQYF. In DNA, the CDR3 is TGTGCCAGCAGTTTTCACGTCTCCTACGAGCAGTACTTC.

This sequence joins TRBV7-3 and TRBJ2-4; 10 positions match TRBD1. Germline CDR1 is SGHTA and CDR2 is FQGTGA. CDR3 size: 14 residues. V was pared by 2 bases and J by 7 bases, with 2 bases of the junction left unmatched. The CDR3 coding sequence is TGTGCCAGCAGCTTAGGGACAGGGGATAACATTCAGTACTTC. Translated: CASSLGTGDNIQYF.

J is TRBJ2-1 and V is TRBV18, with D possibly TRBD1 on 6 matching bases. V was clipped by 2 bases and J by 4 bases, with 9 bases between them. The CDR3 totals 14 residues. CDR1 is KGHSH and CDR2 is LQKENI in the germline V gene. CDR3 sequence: CASSPGGRYNEQFF. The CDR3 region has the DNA TGTGCCAGCTCACCAGGGGGCCGATACAATGAGCAGTTCTTC.

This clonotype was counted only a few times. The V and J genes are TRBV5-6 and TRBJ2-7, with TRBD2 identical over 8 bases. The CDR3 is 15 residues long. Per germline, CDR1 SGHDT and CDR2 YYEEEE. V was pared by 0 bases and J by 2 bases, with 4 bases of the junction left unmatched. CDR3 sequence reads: CASSLAGGVTYEQYF. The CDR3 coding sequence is TGTGCCAGCAGCTTGGCCGGGGGGGTAACCTACGAGCAGTACTTC.

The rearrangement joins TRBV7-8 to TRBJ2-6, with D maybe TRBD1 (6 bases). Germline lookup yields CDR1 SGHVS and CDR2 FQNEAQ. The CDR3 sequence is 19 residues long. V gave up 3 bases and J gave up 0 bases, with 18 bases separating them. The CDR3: CASSLIATGWVSGANVLTF. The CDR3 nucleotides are TGTGCCAGCAGCTTGATTGCCACAGGGTGGGTCTCTGGGGCCAACGTCCTGACTTTC.

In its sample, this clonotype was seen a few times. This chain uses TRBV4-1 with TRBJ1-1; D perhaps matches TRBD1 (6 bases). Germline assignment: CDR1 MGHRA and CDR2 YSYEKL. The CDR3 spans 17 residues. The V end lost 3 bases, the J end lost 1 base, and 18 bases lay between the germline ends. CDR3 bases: TGCGCCAGCAGCCACGTCTCATACAGGGCTGAGAACACTGAAGCTTTCTTT. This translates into CASSHVSYRAENTEAFF.

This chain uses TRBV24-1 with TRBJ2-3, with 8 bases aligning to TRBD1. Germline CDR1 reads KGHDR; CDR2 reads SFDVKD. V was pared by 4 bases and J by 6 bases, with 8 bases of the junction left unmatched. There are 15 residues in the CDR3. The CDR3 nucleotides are TGTGCCACCAGTGACCGGACAGGGTTTATGGATACGCAGTATTTT. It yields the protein CATSDRTGFMDTQYF.

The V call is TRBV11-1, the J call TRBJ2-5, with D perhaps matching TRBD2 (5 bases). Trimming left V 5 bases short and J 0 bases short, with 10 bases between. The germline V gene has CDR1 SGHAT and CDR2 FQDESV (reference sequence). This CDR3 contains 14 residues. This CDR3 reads CASSQYGDQETQYF. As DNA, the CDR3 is TGTGCCAGCAGCCAATACGGGGACCAAGAGACCCAGTACTTC.

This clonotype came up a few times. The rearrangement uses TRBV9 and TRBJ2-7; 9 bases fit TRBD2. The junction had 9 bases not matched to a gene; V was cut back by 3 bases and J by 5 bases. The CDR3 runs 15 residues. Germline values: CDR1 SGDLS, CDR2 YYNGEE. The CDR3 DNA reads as TGTGCCAGCAGCGCCGCTCTAGCGGGGTTCAACGAGCAGTACTTC. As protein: CASSAALAGFNEQYF.

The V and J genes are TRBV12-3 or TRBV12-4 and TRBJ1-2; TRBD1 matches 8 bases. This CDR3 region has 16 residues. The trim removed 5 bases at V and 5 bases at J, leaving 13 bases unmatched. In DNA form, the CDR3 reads TGTGCCAGCAGTGGAGATTTGGACAGGGAGAGATATGGCTACACCTTC. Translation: CASSGDLDRERYGYTF.

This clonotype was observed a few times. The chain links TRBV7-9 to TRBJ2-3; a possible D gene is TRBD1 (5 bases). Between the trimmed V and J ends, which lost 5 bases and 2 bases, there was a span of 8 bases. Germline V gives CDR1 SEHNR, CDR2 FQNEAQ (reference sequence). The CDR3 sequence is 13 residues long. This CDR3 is CASSDRVTDTQYF. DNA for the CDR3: TGTGCCAGCAGCGACAGAGTCACAGATACGCAGTATTTT.

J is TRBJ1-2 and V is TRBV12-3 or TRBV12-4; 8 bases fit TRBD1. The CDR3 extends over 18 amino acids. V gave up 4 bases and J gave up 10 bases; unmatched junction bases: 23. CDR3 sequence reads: CASSSPERGQGAGLIYTF. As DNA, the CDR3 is TGTGCCAGCAGTTCCCCAGAGCGAGGCCAGGGGGCCGGATTGATCTACACCTTC.

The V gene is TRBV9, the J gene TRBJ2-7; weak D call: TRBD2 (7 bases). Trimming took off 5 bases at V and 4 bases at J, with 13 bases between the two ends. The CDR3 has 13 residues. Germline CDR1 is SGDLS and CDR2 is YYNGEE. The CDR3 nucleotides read TGTGCCAGCAGTGGGAGGGGGACGTACGAGCAGTACTTC. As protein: CASSGRGTYEQYF.

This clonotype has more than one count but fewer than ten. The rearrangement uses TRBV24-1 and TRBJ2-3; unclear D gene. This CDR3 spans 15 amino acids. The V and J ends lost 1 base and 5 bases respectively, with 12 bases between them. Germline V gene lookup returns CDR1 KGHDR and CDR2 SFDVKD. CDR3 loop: CATSDFGNSGDTQYF. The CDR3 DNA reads TGTGCCACCAGTGATTTTGGAAACTCGGGAGATACGCAGTATTTT.

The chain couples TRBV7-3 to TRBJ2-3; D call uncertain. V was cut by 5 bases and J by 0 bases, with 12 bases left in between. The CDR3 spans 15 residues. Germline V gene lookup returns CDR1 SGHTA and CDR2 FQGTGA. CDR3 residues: CASSPKRASTDTQYF. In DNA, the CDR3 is TGTGCCAGCAGCCCCAAACGGGCTAGCACAGATACGCAGTATTTT.

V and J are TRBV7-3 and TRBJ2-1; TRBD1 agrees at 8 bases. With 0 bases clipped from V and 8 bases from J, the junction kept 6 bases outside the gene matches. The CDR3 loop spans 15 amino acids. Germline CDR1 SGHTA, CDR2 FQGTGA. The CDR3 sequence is CASSLTGQGLDEQFF. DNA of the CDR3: TGTGCCAGCAGCTTAACAGGACAGGGTCTGGATGAGCAGTTCTTC.

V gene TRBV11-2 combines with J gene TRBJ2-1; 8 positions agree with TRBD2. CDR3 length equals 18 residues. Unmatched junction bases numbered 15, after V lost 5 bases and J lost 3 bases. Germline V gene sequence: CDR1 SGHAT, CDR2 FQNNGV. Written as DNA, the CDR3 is TGTGCCAGCAGCCGGGGGGGAAATCTGAGGGCGTACTACAATGAGCAGTTCTTC. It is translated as CASSRGGNLRAYYNEQFF.

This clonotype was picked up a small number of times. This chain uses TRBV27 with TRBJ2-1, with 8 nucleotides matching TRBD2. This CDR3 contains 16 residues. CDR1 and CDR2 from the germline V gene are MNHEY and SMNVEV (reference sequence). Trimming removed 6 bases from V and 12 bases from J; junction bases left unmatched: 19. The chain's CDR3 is CASSQSPGLGVSGQFF. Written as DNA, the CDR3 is TGTGCCAGCAGCCAATCGCCGGGACTAGGGGTTTCGGGGCAGTTCTTC.

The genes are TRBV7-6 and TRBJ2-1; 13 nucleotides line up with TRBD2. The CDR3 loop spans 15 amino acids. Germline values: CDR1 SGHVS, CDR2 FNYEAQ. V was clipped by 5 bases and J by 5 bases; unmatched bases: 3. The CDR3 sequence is CASSEGTSGNNEQFF. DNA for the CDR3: TGTGCCAGCAGCGAAGGGACTAGCGGGAACAATGAGCAGTTCTTC.

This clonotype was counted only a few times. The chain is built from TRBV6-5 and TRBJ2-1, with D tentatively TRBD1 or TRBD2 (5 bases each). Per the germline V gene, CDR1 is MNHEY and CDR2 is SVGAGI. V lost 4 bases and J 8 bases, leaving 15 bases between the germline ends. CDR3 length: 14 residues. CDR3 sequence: CASSLERVGHEQFF. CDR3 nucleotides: TGTGCCAGCAGTTTGGAGAGGGTGGGGCATGAGCAGTTCTTC.

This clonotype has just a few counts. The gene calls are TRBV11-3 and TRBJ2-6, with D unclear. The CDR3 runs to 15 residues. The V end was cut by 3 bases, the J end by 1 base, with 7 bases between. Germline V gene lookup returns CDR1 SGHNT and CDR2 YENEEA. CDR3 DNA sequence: TGTGCCAGCAGCTTTCCCTTGTCTGGGGCCAACGTCCTGACTTTC. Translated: CASSFPLSGANVLTF.

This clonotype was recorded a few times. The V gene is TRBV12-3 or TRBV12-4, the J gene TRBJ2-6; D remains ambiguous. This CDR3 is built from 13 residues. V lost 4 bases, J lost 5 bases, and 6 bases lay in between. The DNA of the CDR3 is TGTGCCAGCAGTTGGGGTAGGGCCAACGTCCTGACTTTC. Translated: CASSWGRANVLTF.

The DNA for the CDR3 is TGCAGCGTAGTGGACAGCATCTACGAGCAGTACTTC. Its translation is CSVVDSIYEQYF. This rearrangement joins TRBV29-1 to TRBJ2-7, with D perhaps matching TRBD1 (6 bases). Per germline, CDR1 SQVTM and CDR2 ANQGSEA. V dropped 6 bases and J dropped 3 bases, with 12 bases sitting between them. The CDR3 consists of 12 residues.

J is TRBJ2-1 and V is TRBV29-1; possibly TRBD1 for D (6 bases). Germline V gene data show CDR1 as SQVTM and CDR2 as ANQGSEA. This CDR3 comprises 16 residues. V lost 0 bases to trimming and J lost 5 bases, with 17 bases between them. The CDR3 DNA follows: TGCAGCGTTGAAGAGATCCCCACAGGGACCAACAATGAGCAGTTCTTC. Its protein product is CSVEEIPTGTNNEQFF.

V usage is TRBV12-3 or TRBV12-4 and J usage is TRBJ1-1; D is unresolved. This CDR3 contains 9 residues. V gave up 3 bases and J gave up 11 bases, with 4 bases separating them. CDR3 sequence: CASSFGAFF. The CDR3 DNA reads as TGTGCCAGCAGTTTTGGGGCTTTCTTT.

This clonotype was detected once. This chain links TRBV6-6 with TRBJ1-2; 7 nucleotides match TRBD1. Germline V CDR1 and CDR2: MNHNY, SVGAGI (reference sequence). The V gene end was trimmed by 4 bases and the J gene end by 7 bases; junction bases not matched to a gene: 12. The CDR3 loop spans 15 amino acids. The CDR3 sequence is CASSSYTTGEGGYTF. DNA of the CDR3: TGTGCCAGCAGTTCTTACACAACAGGGGAAGGTGGCTACACCTTC.

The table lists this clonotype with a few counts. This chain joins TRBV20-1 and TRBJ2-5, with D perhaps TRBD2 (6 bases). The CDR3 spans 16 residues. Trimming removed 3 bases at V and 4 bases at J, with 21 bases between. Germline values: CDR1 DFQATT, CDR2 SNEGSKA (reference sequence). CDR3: CSASTVREIDRETQYF. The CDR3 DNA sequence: TGCAGTGCTAGTACTGTACGGGAGATCGACCGAGAGACCCAGTACTTC.

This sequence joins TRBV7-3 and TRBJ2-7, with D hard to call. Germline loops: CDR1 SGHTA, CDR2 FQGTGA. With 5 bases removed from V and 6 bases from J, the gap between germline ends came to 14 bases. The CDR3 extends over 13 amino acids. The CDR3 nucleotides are TGTGCCAGCAGCCTGACGTCGGTGGGCGAGCAGTACTTC. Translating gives CASSLTSVGEQYF. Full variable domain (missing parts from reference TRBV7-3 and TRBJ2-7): GAGVSQTPSNKVTEKGKYVELRCDPISGHTALYWYRQSLGQGPEFLIYFQGTGAADDSGLPNDRFFAVRPEGSVSTLKIQRTERGDSAVYLCASSLTSVGEQYFGPGTRLTVT.